A single sample is the source of the 22 T cell receptor beta chains below, sequenced in a study of response to subunit inactivated influenza vaccine. TCRdb recomputed calls from the RT-PCR reads with MiXCR, one row per CDR3 protein. The sample includes roughly 170,000 distinct CDR3 sequences, nearly 9.5% of them seen just once. Source: non-naive T cells sorted from PBMCs, taken on the day of vaccination. The receptors shown here come from a man aged 50 to 60 who received an inactivated influenza vaccine.

This clonotype was detected many times. The V and J genes are TRBV6-5 and TRBJ2-7; D is undetermined. With 4 bases removed from V and 1 base from J, the gap between germline ends came to 14 bases. The CDR3 extends over 15 amino acids. Germline CDR1 MNHEY, CDR2 SVGAGI. The CDR3 loop is CASSFGGLGSYEQYF. As DNA, the CDR3 is TGTGCCAGCAGTTTTGGCGGTCTGGGATCCTACGAGCAGTACTTC.

This chain joins TRBV10-3 and TRBJ2-1; TRBD2 matches at 14 bases. CDR3 length: 17 amino acids. Germline values: CDR1 ENHRY, CDR2 SYGVKD. The J segment lost 4 bases and the V segment lost 2 bases, leaving 4 bases of the junction unmatched. The CDR3 sequence: CAISEGTSGSEYNEQFF. Written as DNA, the CDR3 is TGTGCCATCAGTGAGGGGACTAGCGGGAGTGAATACAATGAGCAGTTCTTC.

Ten or more counts support this clonotype. V usage is TRBV6-1 and J usage is TRBJ2-7; D is perhaps TRBD2 (6 bases). CDR3 length: 17 residues. The V end was cut by 2 bases, the J end by 3 bases, with 20 bases between. Germline lookup yields CDR1 MNHNS and CDR2 SASEGT. CDR3 DNA: TGTGCCAGCAGTGAAATACTAGGAGGGTTGAAAATCTACGAGCAGTACTTC. As protein: CASSEILGGLKIYEQYF.

This clonotype has just a few counts. The rearrangement links TRBV10-1 to TRBJ2-5; D tentatively reads TRBD1 or TRBD2 (6 bases each). This CDR3 has 16 residues. Deletions cut 3 bases from V and 2 bases from J, with 16 bases between. In germline, CDR1 is WNHNN, CDR2 SYGVQD (reference sequence). The CDR3 sequence: CASSDFPGASQETQYF. The CDR3 nucleotides read TGCGCCAGCAGTGATTTCCCGGGGGCCTCGCAAGAGACCCAGTACTTC.

V gene TRBV9 combines with J gene TRBJ1-5; 9 bases line up with TRBD1. Per germline, CDR1 SGDLS and CDR2 YYNGEE. This CDR3 comprises 15 residues. The ends lost 4 bases at V and 4 bases at J; junction bases unmatched: 6. The CDR3: CASSPRTGENQPQHF. Written as DNA, the CDR3 is TGTGCCAGCAGCCCCCGGACAGGGGAAAATCAGCCCCAGCATTTT.

This clonotype has ten or more counts. This chain links TRBV7-9 with TRBJ1-2; D remains unclear. The CDR3 sequence is 14 residues long. CDR1 is SEHNR and CDR2 is FQNEAQ in the germline V gene (reference sequence). V was cut by 2 bases and J by 4 bases, with 11 bases left in between. The CDR3 spells CASSLTLGIYGYTF. As DNA, the CDR3 is TGTGCCAGCAGCTTAACGTTAGGGATCTATGGCTACACCTTC.

This clonotype was seen at least ten times. The chain couples TRBV2 to TRBJ1-5; 9 bases match TRBD1. The CDR3 runs to 13 residues. The V gene's germline CDR1 is SNHLY and CDR2 FYNNEI. The trim removed 5 bases at V and 9 bases at J, leaving 5 bases unmatched. The CDR3 DNA is TGTGCCAGCAGTACAGGGGGCGCTTGGCCCCAGCATTTT. It encodes CASSTGGAWPQHF.

This clonotype came up many times. The chain uses TRBV7-9 and TRBJ1-2; the D is unclear. CDR3 length: 12 amino acids. V lost 2 bases to trimming and J lost 6 bases, with 7 bases between them. Germline V gene data show CDR1 as SEHNR and CDR2 as FQNEAQ (reference sequence). The CDR3: CASSLRGHGYTF. The CDR3 DNA reads as TGTGCCAGCAGCTTACGGGGTCATGGCTACACCTTC.

This clonotype was recorded many times. The chain joins TRBV20-1 to TRBJ2-5; a weak D match, TRBD2 (7 bases). CDR3 length: 16 residues. Trimming removed 1 base from V and 2 bases from J, with 17 bases in between. The germline V gene encodes CDR1 DFQATT and CDR2 SNEGSKA (reference sequence). The CDR3 sequence: CSARGRGGNKQETQYF. CDR3 coding DNA: TGCAGTGCTAGAGGAAGGGGGGGGAATAAACAAGAGACCCAGTACTTC.

There are a few counts of this clonotype. The chain recombines TRBV30 with TRBJ1-4; possibly TRBD1 for D (6 bases). From germline, CDR1 is GTSNPN and CDR2 SVGIG (reference sequence). The CDR3 totals 16 residues. The V end was cut by 2 bases, the J end by 8 bases, with 21 bases between. The CDR3 coding sequence is TGTGCCTGGAGTTCGGGGTTCGGGGGGCGTATAGAAAAACTGTTTTTT. Its protein product is CAWSSGFGGRIEKLFF. Combining the CDR3 with reference TRBV30 and TRBJ1-4 gives the whole variable domain SQTIHQWPATLVQPVGSPLSLECTVEGTSNPNLYWYRQAAGRGLQLLFYSVGIGQISSEVPQNLSASRPQDRQFILSSKKLLLSDSGFYLCAWSSGFGGRIEKLFFGSGTQLSVL.

In its sample, this clonotype was seen a few times. CDR3: CASSETSGRGQAEAFF. The CDR3 DNA sequence: TGTGCCAGCAGTGAAACTTCGGGCAGGGGTCAAGCTGAAGCTTTCTTT. The chain is built from TRBV6-1 and TRBJ1-1, with a tentative D call TRBD1 (6 bases). Trimming shortened V by 2 bases and J by 6 bases, and 19 bases separated the two germline ends. The CDR3 extends over 16 amino acids. The germline CDR1 and CDR2 sequences are MNHNS and SASEGT.

This chain connects TRBV7-2 to TRBJ1-6; D uncertain. Trimming took off 4 bases at V and 4 bases at J, with 11 bases between the two ends. CDR1 is SGHTA and CDR2 is FQGNSA in the germline V gene. CDR3 length: 15 amino acids. This chain's CDR3 is CASSSSRNYNSPLHF. The DNA for the CDR3 is TGTGCCAGCAGCTCGAGCAGGAATTATAATTCACCCCTCCACTTT.

The rearrangement joins TRBV28 to TRBJ1-1; 7 positions match TRBD1. CDR1 and CDR2 from the germline V gene are MDHEN and SYDVKM. CDR3 size: 16 residues. V was pared by 2 bases and J by 0 bases, with 6 bases of the junction left unmatched. The chain's CDR3 is CASSLPPGQLNTEAFF. The CDR3 DNA is TGTGCCAGCAGTTTACCTCCGGGACAGCTGAACACTGAAGCTTTCTTT.

This clonotype has more than one count but fewer than ten. The chain combines TRBV3-1 with TRBJ2-7; D gene unclear. There are 15 residues in the CDR3. The V end was cut by 1 base, the J end by 0 bases, with 10 bases between. Germline values: CDR1 LGHDT, CDR2 YNNKEL (reference sequence). The CDR3 spells CASSQGHANSYEQYF. The CDR3 region has the DNA TGTGCCAGCAGCCAAGGCCACGCCAACTCCTACGAGCAGTACTTC.

This clonotype was seen more than once but under ten times. J is TRBJ2-7 and V is TRBV19, with TRBD2 identical over 9 bases. V gave up 2 bases and J gave up 5 bases; unmatched junction bases: 4. Per germline, CDR1 LNHDA and CDR2 SQIVND (reference sequence). The CDR3 spans 14 residues. CDR3 region: CASSIRRGGHEQYF. CDR3 DNA: TGTGCCAGTAGTATACGGCGGGGGGGTCACGAGCAGTACTTC.

This clonotype was counted a few times. The chain has TRBV9 and TRBJ2-3, with 11 bases that match TRBD2. V trimming: 0 bases; J trimming: 6 bases; junction bases outside the gene matches: 9. The CDR3 loop spans 17 amino acids. CDR1 is SGDLS and CDR2 is YYNGEE in the germline V gene. In DNA, the CDR3 is TGTGCCAGCAGCGTAGGATCCGTAGCGGGAGGGCTTGATACGCAGTATTTT. This translates into CASSVGSVAGGLDTQYF.

This clonotype was detected many times. The V and J genes are TRBV24-1 and TRBJ2-3; D is unclear. The germline V gene encodes CDR1 KGHDR and CDR2 SFDVKD. The CDR3 sequence is 13 residues long. V was clipped by 8 bases and J by 4 bases, with 12 bases between them. The CDR3 nucleotides are TGTGCCACCAACGGTGGTGGTGCAGATACGCAGTATTTT. As protein: CATNGGGADTQYF.

This clonotype was seen a handful of times. The V call is TRBV6-1, the J call TRBJ2-1; D unresolved. CDR1 is MNHNS and CDR2 is SASEGT in the germline V gene. V lost 6 bases and J 5 bases, leaving 17 bases between the germline ends. CDR3 length equals 15 residues. This CDR3 is CASSQLRSQNNEQFF. In nucleotides, the CDR3 is TGTGCCAGCAGCCAACTCCGGTCTCAAAACAATGAGCAGTTCTTC.

This clonotype was recorded many times. The V gene is TRBV5-1, the J gene TRBJ2-3, with D perhaps matching TRBD1 (5 bases). Germline CDR1 is SGHRS and CDR2 is YFSETQ. This CDR3 has 15 residues. V lost 0 bases and J 2 bases, leaving 10 bases between the germline ends. CDR3 region: CASSLETQDTDTQYF. In nucleotides, the CDR3 is TGCGCCAGCAGCTTGGAGACACAGGACACAGATACGCAGTATTTT.

This clonotype was seen more than once but under ten times. V is TRBV5-1 and J is TRBJ2-7; no definite D call. CDR1 and CDR2 (germline): SGHRS, YFSETQ. V lost 2 bases to trimming and J lost 4 bases, with 22 bases between them. The CDR3 extends over 17 amino acids. The CDR3 region has the DNA TGCGCCAGCAGCTTCATGAATTGGGAACAGCGTCGGTACGAGCAGTACTTC. Its protein product is CASSFMNWEQRRYEQYF.

A few counts support this clonotype. The chain employs TRBV7-2 and TRBJ1-3; 8 positions match TRBD1. With 6 bases clipped from V and 4 bases from J, the junction kept 8 bases outside the gene matches. The CDR3 is made up of 15 amino acids. Looked up from germline, CDR1 is SGHTA and CDR2 is FQGNSA. The CDR3 region is CASRPTGASGNTIYF. CDR3 DNA: TGTGCCAGCAGGCCGACAGGGGCCTCCGGAAACACCATATATTTT. Combining the CDR3 with reference TRBV7-2 and TRBJ1-3 gives the whole variable domain GAGVSQSPSNKVTEKGKDVELRCDPISGHTALYWYRQSLGQGLEFLIYFQGNSAPDKSGLPSDRFSAERTGGSVSTLTIQRTQQEDSAVYLCASRPTGASGNTIYFGEGSWLTVV.

The CDR3 nucleotides read TGTGCCAGCAGCTGGGACAGGGATATTTCAGGTGGCTACACCTTC. Protein: CASSWDRDISGGYTF. V gene TRBV5-6 combines with J gene TRBJ1-2; TRBD1 aligns across 9 bases. V gave up 3 bases and J gave up 7 bases; unmatched junction bases: 10. This CDR3 region has 15 residues. CDR1 and CDR2 (germline): SGHDT, YYEEEE.